Detailed here is one TCR beta chain. The target antigen is unknown. Using RNA transcripts as the source, TCR beta CDR3 regions were amplified. Researchers ran a first-round RT-PCR on the TCR CDR3 using the HTBI primer set. MiXCR was run by TCRdb on the multiplex PCR reads, yielding one entry per CDR3 protein. Counted here are around 520,000 distinct CDR3 sequences, approximately 15% occurring once; the ten biggest clones make up about 17%. Germline CDR1 is SGDLS and CDR2 is YYNGEE. The V gene lost 0 bases and the J gene lost 3 bases, with 6 bases spanning the gap. The CDR3 contains 13 residues. When ophthalmopathy did not progress within 18 months, Graves' hyperthyroidism was considered stable. The study left out patients who had uncontrolled infection, other autoimmune disease, pregnancy or lactation. The source of the sample is a study of T cells in Graves' hyperthyroidism and ophthalmopathy. Study results and limitations: Blood shared most expanded thyroid clonotypes above 0.001.

The sequencing sample was made of blood. The V and J genes are TRBV9 and TRBJ2-5; the D is unclear. This clonotype originated in a woman in her late teens or twenties with Graves' hyperthyroidism. The chain's CDR3 is CASSVVGEETQYF. The CDR3 nucleotides read TGTGCCAGCAGCGTAGTTGGGGAAGAGACCCAGTACTTC.